The 29 T cell receptor beta chains listed next were all sequenced from one sample in a study of T cells in Graves' hyperthyroidism and ophthalmopathy. Amplified TCR beta CDR3 regions came from RNA transcripts. The HTBI primer set served for first-round RT-PCR of the TCR CDR3. One entry per CDR3 protein, called by TCRdb with MiXCR from the multiplex PCR reads. The table has about 320,000 distinct CDR3 sequences, roughly 15% seen once; the top ten hold approximately 33%. The sequencing input was blood. These receptors were taken from a man aged 25 to 40 with Graves' hyperthyroidism.

In its sample, this clonotype was seen many times. V usage is TRBV24-1 and J usage is TRBJ2-5, with 7 bases identical to TRBD2. V was pared by 4 bases and J by 4 bases, with 2 bases of the junction left unmatched. CDR1 and CDR2 (germline): KGHDR, SFDVKD. The CDR3 is 13 residues long. CDR3 bases: TGTGCCACCAGTGAGGGAGGGGTAGAGACCCAGTACTTC. Its translation: CATSEGGVETQYF.

This clonotype was observed at least ten times. V gene TRBV20-1 combines with J gene TRBJ1-1, with 8 bases lining up with TRBD1. With V trimmed by 3 bases and J by 0 bases, 6 bases remained unmatched. This CDR3 region has 15 residues. Germline lookup yields CDR1 DFQATT and CDR2 SNEGSKA (reference sequence). The CDR3 spells CSASGQGGVNTEAFF. In DNA, the CDR3 is TGCAGTGCTAGCGGACAGGGAGGCGTGAACACTGAAGCTTTCTTT.

On this clonotype: A much larger clone lies one base from this, so it may be a read error. The V gene is TRBV7-8, the J gene TRBJ1-1; tentatively, D is TRBD1 (5 bases). Germline V lookup: CDR1 SGHVS, CDR2 FQNEAQ. The CDR3 is made up of 17 amino acids. The CDR3 bases are TGTGCCAGCAGCTTAGCACGTAAGGGACCAAGGAGGACTGAAGGTTTCTTT. As protein: CASSLARKGPRRTEGFF.

The chain joins TRBV11-2 to TRBJ2-7, with TRBD2 as a possible D gene (6 bases). This CDR3 region has 13 residues. V was trimmed by 6 bases and J by 7 bases, leaving 16 bases between them. Per germline, CDR1 SGHAT and CDR2 FQNNGV. The CDR3 DNA is TGTGCCAGCAGGACCCTTAGCGGATTGGAGCAGTACTTC. Translated: CASRTLSGLEQYF.

The rearrangement links TRBV5-1 to TRBJ1-1; tentative D call: TRBD1 (6 bases). The CDR3 extends over 18 amino acids. V was pared by 4 bases and J by 3 bases, with 25 bases between. Germline V CDR1 and CDR2: SGHRS, YFSETQ. The CDR3: CASSQRGMGGAQDTEAFF. The CDR3 DNA reads as TGCGCCAGCAGCCAGAGGGGGATGGGGGGCGCACAGGACACTGAAGCTTTCTTT.

This clonotype was counted between two and nine times. CDR3 loop: CASSQVADLALQHF. CDR3 coding DNA: TGCGCCAGCAGCCAAGTAGCGGACCTTGCCCTCCAGCATTTT. The rearrangement links TRBV4-1 to TRBJ1-5; no reliable D call. The CDR3 extends over 14 amino acids. CDR1 and CDR2 from the germline V gene are MGHRA and YSYEKL. The V end was cut by 1 base, the J end by 12 bases, with 16 bases between.

This clonotype has ten or more counts. The rearrangement uses TRBV6-1 and TRBJ2-5; D perhaps matches TRBD1 (5 bases). Germline V gene lookup returns CDR1 MNHNS and CDR2 SASEGT. The germline V and J ends were trimmed by 5 bases and 1 base, with 11 bases remaining between them. The CDR3 loop spans 14 amino acids. Written as DNA, the CDR3 is TGTGCCAGCAGTTACAGAGACAGCCAAGAGACCCAGTACTTC. It translates to CASSYRDSQETQYF.

Note on this clonotype: A much bigger clone sits one base away, suggesting this may be a read error. The chain combines TRBV7-9 with TRBJ1-1; D is unresolved. Germline loops: CDR1 SEHNR, CDR2 FQNEAQ (reference sequence). V shed 0 bases and J shed 1 base, with 6 bases lying between them. The CDR3 contains 14 residues. In DNA, the CDR3 is TGTGCCAGCAGCTTAGCGGCAGCGAACACTGAAGCTTTCTTT. This encodes CASSLAAANTEAFF.

About this clonotype: Sequence at one end of the junction differs from germline and may be a read error. V is TRBV27 and J is TRBJ2-1; possibly TRBD2 for D (5 bases). The CDR3 loop spans 13 amino acids. Germline CDR1 MNHEY, CDR2 SMNVEV (reference sequence). The DNA for the CDR3 is TGTGCCAACAGTACACTAGTGTACAATGAGCAGTTCTTC. This codes for CANSTLVYNEQFF.

Only one count was recorded for this clonotype. The chain recombines TRBV2 with TRBJ2-2; tentative D call: TRBD1 (6 bases). The CDR3 consists of 15 residues. Trimming removed 6 bases from V and 6 bases from J, with 17 bases in between. Germline V gene data show CDR1 as SNHLY and CDR2 as FYNNEI. This chain's CDR3 is CASSAHPQGPGELFF. Here the CDR3 DNA reads TGTGCCAGCAGCGCGCACCCTCAGGGGCCCGGGGAGCTGTTTTTT.

Worth noting for this clonotype: A read error may produce the germline difference seen at one junction end. The V call is TRBV2, the J call TRBJ1-4; 9 nucleotides agree with TRBD1. The CDR3 spans 15 residues. Germline CDR1 and CDR2: SNHLY and FYNNEI. CDR3 in amino acids: CVSALGTGLNEKLFF. The CDR3 DNA reads as TGTGTCAGCGCCCTAGGGACAGGGCTTAATGAAAAACTGTTTTTT.

This clonotype was counted a few times. This rearrangement joins TRBV15 to TRBJ2-1; 8 bases fit TRBD2. CDR3 size: 14 residues. Losses at the gene ends were 1 base for V and 6 bases for J; bases not matched to a gene: 2. Germline loops: CDR1 LNHNV, CDR2 YYDKDF (reference sequence). CDR3 region: CATSRGGGSNEQFF. The CDR3, as DNA: TGTGCCACCAGCAGAGGCGGGGGGAGCAATGAGCAGTTCTTC.

The V gene is TRBV28, the J gene TRBJ1-6, with D perhaps TRBD1 (6 bases). There are 19 residues in the CDR3. Germline V gene lookup returns CDR1 MDHEN and CDR2 SYDVKM. V gave up 3 bases and J gave up 0 bases, with 18 bases separating them. The CDR3 DNA is TGTGCCAGCAGTTTTAACAGGGTCGCCGAAAGCTCCTATAATTCACCCCTCCACTTT. Translated, it gives CASSFNRVAESSYNSPLHF.

Many counts were recorded for this clonotype. V gene TRBV6-1 combines with J gene TRBJ1-2, with D uncertain. The CDR3 totals 13 residues. The germline V and J ends were trimmed by 9 bases and 2 bases, with 13 bases remaining between them. Germline V gene lookup returns CDR1 MNHNS and CDR2 SASEGT. CDR3 coding DNA: TGTGCCAGTCGGAGGGCTATCAACTATGGCTACACCTTC. This translates into CASRRAINYGYTF.

In its sample, this clonotype was seen once. The rearrangement links TRBV4-2 to TRBJ2-7; the match to TRBD1 covers 7 bases. J was trimmed by 6 bases and V by 0 bases; bases with no gene match: 11. Germline V gives CDR1 LGHNA, CDR2 YNFKEQ. The CDR3 consists of 16 residues. The CDR3 loop reads CASSQDVDRQGSEQYF. As DNA, the CDR3 is TGTGCCAGCAGCCAAGATGTTGATAGACAGGGATCCGAGCAGTACTTC.

The rearrangement links TRBV29-1 to TRBJ2-7; 7 bases agree with TRBD1. V lost 4 bases and J lost 3; bases outside the gene matches: 3. CDR1 and CDR2 from the germline V gene are SQVTM and ANQGSEA. There are 12 residues in the CDR3. CDR3 coding DNA: TGCAGCGTTGGGGACAGAAACTACGAGCAGTACTTC. Translating it yields CSVGDRNYEQYF.

In its sample, this clonotype was seen a few times. The rearrangement links TRBV27 to TRBJ2-1, with TRBD2 matching over 10 bases. V shed 5 bases, J shed 11 bases, and the junction held 6 bases outside the gene matches. The CDR3 has 13 residues. Germline values: CDR1 MNHEY, CDR2 SMNVEV (reference sequence). This chain's CDR3 is CASSPQGLAKQFF. CDR3 DNA sequence: TGTGCCAGCAGTCCCCAGGGACTAGCGAAGCAGTTCTTC.

This clonotype was detected a few times. The CDR3 here is CAGAGSNTGELFF. CDR3 sequence (DNA): TGTGCGGGGGCGGGATCGAACACCGGGGAGCTGTTTTTT. The rearrangement links TRBV12-3 or TRBV12-4 to TRBJ2-2, with D perhaps given as TRBD1 or TRBD2 (6 bases each). This CDR3 is 13 amino acids long.

This sequence joins TRBV11-2 and TRBJ1-2; 9 positions agree with TRBD1. The CDR3 has 18 residues. With 2 bases clipped from V and 2 bases from J, the junction kept 12 bases outside the gene matches. CDR1 SGHAT and CDR2 FQNNGV come from the germline V gene. The DNA for the CDR3 is TGTGCCAGCAGCTTATCAGCCCCCACAGGGGGCAACAACTATGGCTACACCTTC. It specifies CASSLSAPTGGNNYGYTF.

This clonotype was observed a handful of times. The rearrangement links TRBV28 to TRBJ2-3, with D possibly being TRBD1 (7 bases). This CDR3 is 15 amino acids long. Between the trimmed V and J ends, which lost 3 bases and 3 bases, there was a span of 13 bases. Per germline, CDR1 MDHEN and CDR2 SYDVKM. The CDR3 is CASSLAGTVTDTQYF. CDR3 bases: TGTGCCAGCAGTTTGGCGGGGACAGTTACAGATACGCAGTATTTT.

This clonotype was observed at least ten times. CDR3 residues: CASSLSGKTDTQYF. For the CDR3, the DNA is TGTGCCAGCAGTCTTAGCGGGAAGACAGATACGCAGTATTTT. This chain connects TRBV9 to TRBJ2-3; 8 positions agree with TRBD2. The V gene end was trimmed by 5 bases and the J gene end by 3 bases; junction bases not matched to a gene: 5. CDR1 is SGDLS, CDR2 YYNGEE, per germline. CDR3 length equals 14 residues. The full variable domain, rest sourced from reference TRBV9 and TRBJ2-3, is DSGVTQTPKHLITATGQRVTLRCSPRSGDLSVYWYQQSLDQGLQFLIQYYNGEERAKGNILERFSAQQFPDLHSELNLSSLELGDSALYFCASSLSGKTDTQYFGPGTRLTVL.

This clonotype was recorded many times. The CDR3 DNA sequence: TGTGCCAGCAGTTTGTTCGGGGGGCGCAGCACTGAAGCTTTCTTT. The encoded protein is CASSLFGGRSTEAFF. The rearrangement joins TRBV28 to TRBJ1-1; TRBD1 might be the D (6 bases). This CDR3 contains 15 residues. With 3 bases removed from V and 4 bases from J, the gap between germline ends came to 15 bases. Germline V lookup: CDR1 MDHEN, CDR2 SYDVKM. Full variable domain (remainder filled in from reference TRBV28 and TRBJ1-1): DVKVTQSSRYLVKRTGEKVFLECVQDMDHENMFWYRQDPGLGLRLIYFSYDVKMKEKGDIPEGYSVSREKKERFSLILESASTNQTSMYLCASSLFGGRSTEAFFGQGTRLTVV.

The chain has TRBV6-1 and TRBJ2-2; perhaps TRBD2 as D (6 bases). The CDR3 runs to 14 residues. The germline V gene has CDR1 MNHNS and CDR2 SASEGT. V dropped 7 bases and J dropped 0 bases, with 9 bases sitting between them. This CDR3 is CASKGLPNTGELFF. CDR3 nucleotides: TGTGCCAGCAAGGGACTCCCGAACACCGGGGAGCTGTTTTTT.

V usage is TRBV2 and J usage is TRBJ1-4; D ambiguous. Trimming took off 7 bases at V and 0 bases at J, with 12 bases between the two ends. This CDR3 contains 15 residues. Looked up from germline, CDR1 is SNHLY and CDR2 is FYNNEI. CDR3 DNA: TGTGCCAGCACTCGCCAGGACCCAACTAATGAAAAACTGTTTTTT. Its translation: CASTRQDPTNEKLFF.

To note about this clonotype: A much bigger clone sits one base away, suggesting this may be a read error. The gene calls are TRBV5-1 and TRBJ2-2, with a tentative D call TRBD2 (5 bases). The CDR3 has 14 amino acids. CDR1 is SGHRS, CDR2 YFSETQ, per germline. This CDR3 is CASSLGSYTGERFF. The CDR3 nucleotides read TGCGCCAGCAGCTTGGGAAGTTACACCGGGGAGCGGTTTTTT.

The V gene is TRBV7-2, the J gene TRBJ1-2, with D unresolved. The CDR3 is 14 amino acids. With 4 bases removed from V and 5 bases from J, the gap between germline ends came to 14 bases. Looked up from germline, CDR1 is SGHTA and CDR2 is FQGNSA. The CDR3 reads CASSSRRVEYGYTF. CDR3 bases: TGTGCCAGCAGCTCCCGAAGGGTTGAGTATGGCTACACCTTC.

This clonotype showed up many times. V is TRBV30 and J is TRBJ1-2, with TRBD1 matching over 8 bases. The V segment lost 4 bases and the J segment 7 bases; nucleotides outside the gene matches: 11. Germline V lookup: CDR1 GTSNPN, CDR2 SVGIG (reference sequence). The CDR3 consists of 14 residues. As DNA, the CDR3 is TGTGCCTGGATCGCCAGGGGGCGCGGATTTGGCTACACCTTC. It yields the protein CAWIARGRGFGYTF.

The gene calls are TRBV7-2 and TRBJ2-1, with D perhaps TRBD2 (5 bases). The CDR3 sequence is 14 residues long. Trimming left V 3 bases short and J 5 bases short, with 11 bases between. CDR1 and CDR2 (germline): SGHTA, FQGNSA. The CDR3 coding sequence is TGTGCCAGCAGCTTGACCCGGGATGACAATGAGCAGTTCTTC. It specifies CASSLTRDDNEQFF. The full variable domain, its missing parts supplied by reference TRBV7-2 and TRBJ2-1, is GAGVSQSPSNKVTEKGKDVELRCDPISGHTALYWYRQSLGQGLEFLIYFQGNSAPDKSGLPSDRFSAERTGGSVSTLTIQRTQQEDSAVYLCASSLTRDDNEQFFGPGTRLTVL.

The V gene is TRBV29-1, the J gene TRBJ1-5; 10 bases align to TRBD1. The CDR3 has 15 residues. CDR1 and CDR2 (germline): SQVTM, ANQGSEA. V shed 6 bases and J 10 bases; nucleotides not matched to a gene: 15. As DNA, the CDR3 is TGCAGCGTGGAGCCCCGTGGGACAGGGGTTGATCCCCAGCATTTT. Its protein is CSVEPRGTGVDPQHF.